The 5 T cell receptor beta chains below all came from one sample that was sequenced in a study of read filtering for tumor transcriptome and immune sequencing. The library was built from roughly 400 ng RNA with molecular barcoded adaptors for alpha/delta and beta/gamma chains. TCRdb called the reads again in MiXCR, with one record for every CDR3 protein. The sample shows approximately 40,000 distinct CDR3 sequences, roughly 13% of them seen only once. What was sequenced was a population of CD138-negative cells sorted from bone marrow. The receptor source for this set is a donor at least 40 years old with multiple myeloma.

This clonotype was seen ten or more times. V gene TRBV7-6 combines with J gene TRBJ2-5; weak D call: TRBD2 (6 bases). V gave up 1 base and J gave up 6 bases, with 9 bases separating them. Looked up from germline, CDR1 is SGHVS and CDR2 is FNYEAQ. The CDR3 has 13 amino acids. CDR3 coding DNA: TGTGCCAGCAGCTTAGGGACTACGAAGACCCAGTACTTC. Amino acid sequence: CASSLGTTKTQYF.

Concerning this clonotype itself: With a far larger clone one base away, a read error is the likely cause. The chain couples TRBV6-1 to TRBJ2-7, with TRBD2 identical over 8 bases. The CDR3 covers 14 residues. Trimming cost V 5 bases and J 3 bases; bases outside gene matches: 6. The germline gives CDR1 MNHNS, CDR2 SASEGT. The CDR3 nucleotides read TGTGCCAGCAGTTACTGGCGGGGGGACTACGAGCAGTACTTC. Amino acid sequence: CASSYWRGDYEQYF.

This clonotype was picked up many times. The V and J genes are TRBV18 and TRBJ1-5; 7 nucleotides line up with TRBD1. Trimming cost V 3 bases and J 6 bases; bases outside gene matches: 5. There are 14 residues in the CDR3. The germline gives CDR1 KGHSH, CDR2 LQKENI. The CDR3 DNA sequence: TGTGCCAGCTCACCGACGACAGGGACTCAGCCCCAGCATTTT. It translates to CASSPTTGTQPQHF.

This clonotype was seen many times. This chain joins TRBV7-2 and TRBJ2-2; D is uncertain. Germline V lookup: CDR1 SGHTA, CDR2 FQGNSA. There are 14 residues in the CDR3. The V and J ends lost 7 bases and 7 bases respectively, with 16 bases between them. This CDR3 is CASTLTANGGELFF. The CDR3 DNA reads TGTGCCAGCACCCTAACGGCGAACGGCGGGGAGCTGTTTTTT.

In this sample, this clonotype turned up many times. J is TRBJ2-5 and V is TRBV5-1; D tentatively reads TRBD1 or TRBD2 (5 bases each). This CDR3 spans 13 amino acids. The germline CDR1 and CDR2 sequences are SGHRS and YFSETQ. Trimming stripped 4 bases from V and 7 bases from J, with 14 bases between. CDR3 nucleotides: TGCGCCAGCAGCAGGGACGACTCGGGGACCCAGTACTTC. Its translation is CASSRDDSGTQYF. Looking up the rest from reference TRBV5-1 and TRBJ2-5 gives the full variable domain: KAGVTQTPRYLIKTRGQQVTLSCSPISGHRSVSWYQQTPGQGLQFLFEYFSETQRNKGNFPGRFSGRQFSNSRSEMNVSTLELGDSALYLCASSRDDSGTQYFGPGTRLLVL.